Below, one T cell receptor (beta chain) is given with its context. No antigen is known for it. TCRB transcripts that were expressed got sequenced, as all of the isolated RNA had been reverse transcribed. Method: immunoSEQ multiplex PCR; TCRdb's copy keeps in-frame clones and lacks some. The sample includes some 45,000 clones, 65% to 70% of them seen just once. The data belong to a study of beta chain features in type 1 diabetes. Across the whole study: Examined across all samples were about 99,000,000 sorted cells. Study-wide points: Shortening of TCRB CDR3s, moderate but significant, appeared in all four CD4+ subsets of Type 1 diabetes patients.

Germline lookup yields CDR1 SGHTA and CDR2 FQGNSA. V was cut by 6 bases and J by 0 bases, with 18 bases left in between. There are 18 residues in the CDR3. Purities in excess of 95% were seen in all sorted populations. The receptor's source is a young woman with type 1 diabetes. What was sequenced was Tregs from blood. This sequence joins TRBV7-2 and TRBJ2-6; weak D call: TRBD2 (6 bases). DNA of the CDR3: TGTGCCAGCAGGTTGTCGGGAGTAAGAGTCTCTGGGGCCAACGTCCTGACTTTC. Amino acid sequence: CASRLSGVRVSGANVLTF. Full variable domain (outside the CDR3, taken from reference TRBV7-2 and TRBJ2-6): GAGVSQSPSNKVTEKGKDVELRCDPISGHTALYWYRQSLGQGLEFLIYFQGNSAPDKSGLPSDRFSAERTGGSVSTLTIQRTQQEDSAVYLCASRLSGVRVSGANVLTFGAGSRLTVL.